This T cell receptor beta chain was sequenced in a study of blood T cells in healthy people across ages. Overall study findings and caveats: PBMCs went unsorted, and a conclusive naive versus antigen-experienced comparison was therefore prevented.

This clonotype has a handful of counts. Antigen: not known. PCR was performed a second time for about 7 to 11 cycles using a sample-barcoded 5' primer and a J-beta primer mix. MiXCR was run by TCRdb on the 5' RACE reads, yielding one entry per CDR3 protein. The sample includes more than 900,000 distinct CDR3 sequences, around 27% of them seen just once. The data were also submitted as part of a second study, on T cells of mothers and their children.

The receptor was isolated from a girl aged 2-10 years in good health. The material sequenced was blood.

CDR3 in amino acids: CSVDRSKETQYF. CDR3 in DNA: TGCAGCGTTGATCGGAGCAAAGAGACCCAGTACTTC. J is TRBJ2-5 and V is TRBV29-1; D call uncertain. The germline gives CDR1 SQVTM, CDR2 ANQGSEA. The V end lost 3 bases, the J end lost 3 bases, and 8 bases lay between the germline ends. The CDR3 covers 12 residues.